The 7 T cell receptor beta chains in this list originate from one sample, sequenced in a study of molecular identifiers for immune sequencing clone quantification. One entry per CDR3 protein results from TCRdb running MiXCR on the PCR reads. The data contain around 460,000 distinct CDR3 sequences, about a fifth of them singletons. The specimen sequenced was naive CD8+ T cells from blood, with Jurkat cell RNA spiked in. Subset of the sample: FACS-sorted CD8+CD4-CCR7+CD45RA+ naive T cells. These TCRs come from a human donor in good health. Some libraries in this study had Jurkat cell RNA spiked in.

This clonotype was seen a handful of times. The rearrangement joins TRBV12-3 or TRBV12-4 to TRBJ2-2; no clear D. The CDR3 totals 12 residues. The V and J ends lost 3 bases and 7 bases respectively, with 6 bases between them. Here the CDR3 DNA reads TGTGCCAGCAGTTTCCAGGTCGGGGAGCTGTTTTTT. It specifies CASSFQVGELFF.

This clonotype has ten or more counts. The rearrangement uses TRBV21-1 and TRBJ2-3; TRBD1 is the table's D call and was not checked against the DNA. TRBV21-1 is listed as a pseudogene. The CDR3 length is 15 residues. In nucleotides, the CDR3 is TGTGCCAGCCCCGGACGAGGCCCACTGACAGATACGCAGTATTTT. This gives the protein CASPGRGPLTDTQYF.

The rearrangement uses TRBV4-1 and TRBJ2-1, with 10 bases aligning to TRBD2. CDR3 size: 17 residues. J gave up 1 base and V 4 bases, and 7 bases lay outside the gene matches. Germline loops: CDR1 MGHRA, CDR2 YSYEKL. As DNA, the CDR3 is TGCGCCAGCAGCCCTCGGACTAGCGGTAGGTCCTACAATGAGCAGTTCTTC. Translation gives CASSPRTSGRSYNEQFF.

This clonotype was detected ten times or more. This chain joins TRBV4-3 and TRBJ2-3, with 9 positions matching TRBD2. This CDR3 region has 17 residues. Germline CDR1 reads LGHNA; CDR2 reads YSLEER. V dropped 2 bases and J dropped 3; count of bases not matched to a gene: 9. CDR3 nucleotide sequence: TGCGCCAGCAGCCAACGTTGGCGGGGGGGTCTGACAGATACGCAGTATTTT. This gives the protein CASSQRWRGGLTDTQYF.

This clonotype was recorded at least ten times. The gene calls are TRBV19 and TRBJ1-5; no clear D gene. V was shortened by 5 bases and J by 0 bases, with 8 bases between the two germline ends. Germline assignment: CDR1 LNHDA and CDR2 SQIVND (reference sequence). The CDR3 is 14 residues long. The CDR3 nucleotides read TGTGCCAGTAGTCCGGGTCTTAGCAATCAGCCCCAGCATTTT. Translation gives CASSPGLSNQPQHF.

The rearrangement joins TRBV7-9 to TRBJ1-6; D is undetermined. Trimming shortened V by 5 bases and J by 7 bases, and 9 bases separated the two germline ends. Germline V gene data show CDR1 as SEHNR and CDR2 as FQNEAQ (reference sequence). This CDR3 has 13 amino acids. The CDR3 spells CASSAPENSPLHF. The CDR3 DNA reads TGTGCCAGCAGCGCACCAGAGAATTCACCCCTCCACTTT.

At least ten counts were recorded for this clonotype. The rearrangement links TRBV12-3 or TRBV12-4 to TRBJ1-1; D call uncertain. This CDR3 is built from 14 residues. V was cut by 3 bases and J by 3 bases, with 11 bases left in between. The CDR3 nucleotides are TGTGCCAGCAGTTTTAGGCGGCAGTACACTGAAGCTTTCTTT. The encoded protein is CASSFRRQYTEAFF.